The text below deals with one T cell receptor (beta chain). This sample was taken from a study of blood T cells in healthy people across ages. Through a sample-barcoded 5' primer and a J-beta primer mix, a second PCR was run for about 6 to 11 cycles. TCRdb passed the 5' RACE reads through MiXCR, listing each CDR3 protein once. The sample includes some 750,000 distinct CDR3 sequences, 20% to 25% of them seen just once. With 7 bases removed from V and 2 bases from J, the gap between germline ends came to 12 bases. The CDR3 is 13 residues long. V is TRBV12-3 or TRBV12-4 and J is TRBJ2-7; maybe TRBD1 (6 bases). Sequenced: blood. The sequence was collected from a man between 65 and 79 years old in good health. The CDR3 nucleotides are TGTGCCAGCACCCTAGGGACACCCTACGAGCAGTACTTC. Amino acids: CASTLGTPYEQYF.